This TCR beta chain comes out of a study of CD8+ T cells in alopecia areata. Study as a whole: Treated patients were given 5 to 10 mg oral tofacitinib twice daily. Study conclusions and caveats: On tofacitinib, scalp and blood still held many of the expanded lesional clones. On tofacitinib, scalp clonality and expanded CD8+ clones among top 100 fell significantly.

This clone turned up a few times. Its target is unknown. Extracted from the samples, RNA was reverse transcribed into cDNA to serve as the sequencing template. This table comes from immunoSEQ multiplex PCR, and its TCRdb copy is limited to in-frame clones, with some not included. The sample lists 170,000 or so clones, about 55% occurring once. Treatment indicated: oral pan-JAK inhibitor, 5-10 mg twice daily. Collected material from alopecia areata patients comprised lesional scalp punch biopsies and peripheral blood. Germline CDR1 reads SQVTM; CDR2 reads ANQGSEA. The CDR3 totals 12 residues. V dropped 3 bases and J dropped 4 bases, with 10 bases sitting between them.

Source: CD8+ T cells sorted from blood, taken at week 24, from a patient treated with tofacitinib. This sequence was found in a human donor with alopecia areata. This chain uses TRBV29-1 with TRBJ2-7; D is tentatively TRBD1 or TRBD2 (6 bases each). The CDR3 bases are TGCAGCGTTGACGAGGGGGGTTACGAGCAGTACTTC. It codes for CSVDEGGYEQYF.